This T cell receptor beta chain originates from a study of blood T cells in healthy people across ages. CDR1 SQVTM and CDR2 ANQGSEA come from the germline V gene. Trimming took 4 bases from V and 7 from J; bases not matched to a gene: 9. The CDR3 has 13 residues. Through a sample-barcoded 5' primer and a J-beta primer mix, a second PCR was run for about 6 to 12 cycles. In TCRdb, the 5' RACE reads were re-called with MiXCR into one record per CDR3 protein. The data show roughly 860,000 distinct CDR3 sequences, 62% seen once. Sample donors were healthy Caucasian individuals that came from Russia, aged roughly 6 to 90.

The TCR was taken from a man aged 25-45 years in good health. Sequenced: blood. This chain links TRBV29-1 with TRBJ1-2; TRBD1 matches 7 bases. The CDR3 coding sequence is TGCAGCGTTGCCCGGGACAGCCGCGCTGGCTACACCTTC. It yields the protein CSVARDSRAGYTF.